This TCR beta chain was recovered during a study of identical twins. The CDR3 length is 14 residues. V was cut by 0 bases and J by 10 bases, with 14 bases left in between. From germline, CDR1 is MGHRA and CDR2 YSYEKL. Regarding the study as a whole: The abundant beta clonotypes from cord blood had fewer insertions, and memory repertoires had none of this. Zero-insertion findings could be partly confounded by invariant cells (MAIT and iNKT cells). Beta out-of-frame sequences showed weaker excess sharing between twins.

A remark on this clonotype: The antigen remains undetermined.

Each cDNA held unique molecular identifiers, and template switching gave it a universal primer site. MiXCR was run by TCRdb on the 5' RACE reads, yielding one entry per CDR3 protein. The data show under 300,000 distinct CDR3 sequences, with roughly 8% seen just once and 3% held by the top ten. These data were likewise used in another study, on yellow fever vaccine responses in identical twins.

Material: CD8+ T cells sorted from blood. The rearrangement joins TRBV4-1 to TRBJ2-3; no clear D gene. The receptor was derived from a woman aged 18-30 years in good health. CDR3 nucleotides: TGCGCCAGCAGCCAAGACCCAAAGGGTCCTTCGCAGTATTTT. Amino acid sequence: CASSQDPKGPSQYF.